The following is a T cell receptor beta chain sequence with its context. The sampled adjacent lung lay at least 2 cm from the tumor margin and showed no atypia. The CDR3 runs to 16 residues. Profiled with immunoSEQ multiplex PCR; TCRdb holds only in-frame clones, not every one. The sample has roughly 3,200 clones, approximately 24% seen once. The record originates from a study of T cells in localized non-small cell lung cancer. The specimen comprised normal lung tissue next to the tumor, sampled before any cancer treatment. This receptor was taken from a man aged 40-75 years with stage III squamous cell lung carcinoma. The chain combines TRBV1 with TRBJ1-2. TRBV1 is assigned pseudogene status. CDR3 sequence: CASSLPAGKNFYGYTF. The DNA for the CDR3 is TGCGCCAGCAGCCTCCCTGCGGGGAAGAACTTCTATGGCTACACCTTC.